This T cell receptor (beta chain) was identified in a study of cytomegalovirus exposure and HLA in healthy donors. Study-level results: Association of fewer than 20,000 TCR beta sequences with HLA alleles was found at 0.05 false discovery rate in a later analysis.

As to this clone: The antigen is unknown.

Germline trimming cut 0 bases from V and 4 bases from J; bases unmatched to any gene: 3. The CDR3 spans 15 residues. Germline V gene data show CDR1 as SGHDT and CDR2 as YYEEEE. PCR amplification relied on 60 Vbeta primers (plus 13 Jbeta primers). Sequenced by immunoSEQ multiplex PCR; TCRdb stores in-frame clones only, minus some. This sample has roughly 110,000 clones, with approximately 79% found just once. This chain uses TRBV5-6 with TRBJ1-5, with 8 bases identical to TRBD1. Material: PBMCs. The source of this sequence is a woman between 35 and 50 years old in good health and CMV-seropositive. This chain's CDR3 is CASSLVGTGNQPQHF. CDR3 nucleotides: TGTGCCAGCAGCTTGGTAGGGACAGGAAATCAGCCCCAGCATTTT.